This T cell receptor beta chain appears in the sequencing data of a study of technical replicates of blood from several donors. Unmatched junction bases numbered 2, after V lost 5 bases and J lost 0 bases. This CDR3 region has 15 residues. Germline V lookup: CDR1 SEHNR, CDR2 FQNEAQ (reference sequence). Data came from immunoSEQ multiplex PCR; TCRdb stores just in-frame clones and leaves some out. The sample carries tens of thousands of clones, around 89% recorded once. This chain joins TRBV7-9 and TRBJ1-3, with 9 nucleotides matching TRBD1. This receptor was obtained from a human donor in good health. Some clones in this sample may be carry-over from other donors' samples. The sequenced material came from PBMCs. As DNA, the CDR3 is TGTGCCAGCAGCAGGACAGGGGACTCTGGAAACACCATATATTTT. It yields the protein CASSRTGDSGNTIYF.